These 27 T cell receptor beta chains share one sample of origin, sequenced in a study of T cells expressing NK-cell markers. TCRdb reanalyzed the 5' RACE reads, giving one entry per CDR3 protein sequence and no DNA. The sample totals some 140,000 distinct CDR3 sequences. Sequenced: blood T cells: a sorted CD56 or NKG2C T cell subset, CD4+ or CD8+ T cells, or bulk PBMC T cells (not recorded which). The receptors come from a woman aged 45-65 years in good health.

The CDR3 spells CATGSGNEQFF. V usage is TRBV27 and J usage is TRBJ2-1; TCRdb returns TRBD2, unconfirmable since there is no DNA. The germline CDR1 and CDR2 sequences are MNHEY and SMNVEV (reference sequence). CDR3 length equals 11 residues.

This chain uses TRBV6-4 with TRBJ2-2; TCRdb picks TRBD2, but there is no DNA to check that call. Germline V gene lookup returns CDR1 MRHNA and CDR2 SNTAGT. This CDR3 is 16 amino acids long. This CDR3 reads CASSRRASGDSGRLFF.

The gene calls are TRBV6-1 and TRBJ2-7; no DNA is available, so the TRBD2 call from TCRdb remains unchecked. Germline values: CDR1 MNHNS, CDR2 SASEGT. The CDR3 runs 15 residues. The CDR3: CASSRRGEAPYEQYF.

V usage is TRBV3-1 and J usage is TRBJ1-2; TCRdb outputs TRBD1, but without DNA this stays unchecked. Germline values: CDR1 LGHDT, CDR2 YNNKEL (reference sequence). This CDR3 is built from 16 residues. The CDR3 spells CASSLLEGQSNYGYTF. Using reference TRBV3-1 and TRBJ1-2 for the parts outside the CDR3, the full variable domain is DTAVSQTPKYLVTQMGNDKSIKCEQNLGHDTMYWYKQDSKKFLKIMFSYNNKELIINETVPNRFSPKSPDKAHLNLHINSLELGDSAVYFCASSLLEGQSNYGYTFGSGTRLTVV.

The CDR3 here is CSARDRQGPSFHTEAFF. The chain is built from TRBV20-1 and TRBJ1-1. CDR3 length: 17 residues. Germline V gene lookup returns CDR1 DFQATT and CDR2 SNEGSKA (reference sequence).

The genes are TRBV3-1 and TRBJ2-1; the D call from TCRdb, TRBD2, cannot be confirmed without DNA. The CDR3 contains 18 residues. Germline-derived CDR1 and CDR2 are LGHDT and YNNKEL (reference sequence). The CDR3 protein is CASSRGTSGSTPYNEQFF.

The V and J genes are TRBV11-2 and TRBJ1-6. The CDR3 covers 11 residues. CDR1 and CDR2 from the germline V gene are SGHAT and FQNNGV. CDR3: CASSLNSPLHF.

The V gene is TRBV29-1, the J gene TRBJ2-5; TCRdb gives TRBD2 as the D gene, but with no DNA this cannot be confirmed. The germline CDR1 and CDR2 sequences are SQVTM and ANQGSEA. There are 14 residues in the CDR3. The CDR3 is CSALGGRETETQYF.

This chain links TRBV11-3 with TRBJ2-3. CDR3 length: 12 amino acids. The germline V gene has CDR1 SGHNT and CDR2 YENEEA. The CDR3 here is CASRDSTDTQYF.

The chain joins TRBV29-1 to TRBJ2-1; TCRdb's D gene call, TRBD1, goes unchecked for lack of DNA. Per germline, CDR1 SQVTM and CDR2 ANQGSEA. This CDR3 is built from 12 residues. This CDR3 is CSVGQGNNEQFF.

The chain uses TRBV3-1 and TRBJ2-5. The germline CDR1 and CDR2 sequences are LGHDT and YNNKEL (reference sequence). There are 14 residues in the CDR3. The CDR3 loop reads CASSQVAELRTQYF.

This rearrangement joins TRBV5-1 to TRBJ2-1; the TRBD2 assignment by TCRdb is unverifiable without DNA. The CDR3 is 18 amino acids. Germline-derived CDR1 and CDR2 are SGHRS and YFSETQ. The CDR3 here is CASSLAPFGGHSHNEQFF.

The CDR3 sequence is CASSLEGEQYF. The chain is built from TRBV12-3 or TRBV12-4 and TRBJ2-7. The CDR3 contains 11 residues.

The rearrangement links TRBV20-1 to TRBJ2-3; TCRdb picks TRBD2, but there is no DNA to check that call. This CDR3 region has 15 residues. The germline gives CDR1 DFQATT, CDR2 SNEGSKA (reference sequence). CDR3 in amino acids: CSARGGLGGADTQYF.

The genes are TRBV12-3 or TRBV12-4 and TRBJ2-3; the D call from TCRdb, TRBD2, cannot be confirmed without DNA. This CDR3 has 13 residues. CDR3 amino acids: CASRTEDTDTQYF.

The chain is built from TRBV19 and TRBJ1-1; the D call of TRBD1 rests on TCRdb alone, since no DNA is present to check it. The V gene's germline CDR1 is LNHDA and CDR2 SQIVND (reference sequence). This CDR3 contains 16 residues. CDR3 protein: CASYRTPWEVNTEAFF.

The chain uses TRBV24-1 and TRBJ2-7. The germline V gene has CDR1 KGHDR and CDR2 SFDVKD. The CDR3 covers 13 residues. The CDR3: CATSDLRGGEQYF.

The chain joins TRBV30 to TRBJ2-1. There are 12 residues in the CDR3. Germline-derived CDR1 and CDR2 are GTSNPN and SVGIG (reference sequence). The CDR3 protein is CAWKAVYNEQFF.

The V gene is TRBV7-9, the J gene TRBJ1-2; TCRdb indicates TRBD1, and absent DNA this call remains unverified. CDR3 length equals 14 residues. CDR1 is SEHNR, CDR2 FQNEAQ, per germline (reference sequence). CDR3 residues: CASSLVQGSYGYTF.

V gene TRBV25-1 combines with J gene TRBJ1-5. The CDR3 contains 14 residues. Germline CDR1 is MGHDK and CDR2 is SYGVNS. The CDR3 loop is CASSLRGFGQPQHF.

The chain recombines TRBV6-6 with TRBJ1-2. Germline CDR1 reads MNHNY; CDR2 reads SVGAGI (reference sequence). This CDR3 has 14 residues. This CDR3 reads CASDPDRGFYGYTF.

The rearrangement links TRBV11-2 to TRBJ2-4. This CDR3 has 14 amino acids. Germline V lookup: CDR1 SGHAT, CDR2 FQNNGV. CDR3 sequence: CASSSRDKSDIQYF.

The chain links TRBV7-9 to TRBJ1-5. Germline assignment: CDR1 SEHNR and CDR2 FQNEAQ (reference sequence). This CDR3 is built from 14 residues. CDR3: CASSLLASNQPQHF.

This sequence joins TRBV4-1 and TRBJ2-3; TCRdb calls TRBD1, which cannot be checked without DNA. Germline CDR1 reads MGHRA; CDR2 reads YSYEKL. This CDR3 contains 13 residues. The CDR3 protein is CASSSPPSDTQYF.

The chain couples TRBV12-3 or TRBV12-4 to TRBJ2-1; TCRdb's D call of TRBD1 is untestable without DNA. The CDR3 spans 13 residues. The CDR3 is CASSPAPGNEQFF.

The V gene is TRBV2, the J gene TRBJ2-5; TCRdb selects TRBD1, and the lack of DNA leaves this call unchecked. The CDR3 has 16 amino acids. The germline V gene encodes CDR1 SNHLY and CDR2 FYNNEI. CDR3 in amino acids: CASSEVLRGGMETQYF.

V usage is TRBV7-9 and J usage is TRBJ2-1; absent DNA, TCRdb's TRBD2 call cannot be checked. There are 14 residues in the CDR3. CDR1 SEHNR and CDR2 FQNEAQ come from the germline V gene (reference sequence). CDR3 loop: CASSPPVAPNEQFF.